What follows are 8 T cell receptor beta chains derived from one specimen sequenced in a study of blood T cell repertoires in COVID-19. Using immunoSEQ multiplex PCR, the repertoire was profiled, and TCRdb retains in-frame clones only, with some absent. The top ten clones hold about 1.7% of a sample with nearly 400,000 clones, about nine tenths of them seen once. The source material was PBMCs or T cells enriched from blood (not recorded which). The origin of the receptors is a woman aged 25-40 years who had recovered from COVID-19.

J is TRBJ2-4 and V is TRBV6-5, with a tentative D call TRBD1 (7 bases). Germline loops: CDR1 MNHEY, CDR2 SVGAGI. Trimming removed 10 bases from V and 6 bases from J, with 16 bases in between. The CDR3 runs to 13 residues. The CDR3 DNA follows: TGTGCCATCGGGAGACAGGGAGGAAACATTCAGTACTTC. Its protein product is CAIGRQGGNIQYF.

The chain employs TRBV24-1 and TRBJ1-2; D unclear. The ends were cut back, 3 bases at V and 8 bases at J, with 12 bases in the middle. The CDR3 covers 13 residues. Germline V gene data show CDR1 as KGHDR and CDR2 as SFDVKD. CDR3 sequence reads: CATSDPGGRGYTF. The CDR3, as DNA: TGTGCCACCAGTGATCCGGGAGGAAGGGGCTACACCTTC.

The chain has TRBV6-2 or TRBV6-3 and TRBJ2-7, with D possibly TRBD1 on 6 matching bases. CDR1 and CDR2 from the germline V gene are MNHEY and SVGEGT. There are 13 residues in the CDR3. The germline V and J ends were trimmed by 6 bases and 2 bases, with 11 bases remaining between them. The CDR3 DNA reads TGTGCCAGCAGCCAGGGGAATGCCTACGAGCAGTACTTC. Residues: CASSQGNAYEQYF.

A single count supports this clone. CDR3 sequence: CATSRAGGTEAFF. The CDR3 nucleotides read TGTGCCACCAGTCGGGCGGGGGGCACTGAAGCTTTCTTT. The chain couples TRBV24-1 to TRBJ1-1; D possibly corresponds to TRBD1 (5 bases). Between the trimmed V and J ends, which lost 6 bases and 4 bases, there was a span of 11 bases. This CDR3 has 13 residues. CDR1 and CDR2 (germline): KGHDR, SFDVKD.

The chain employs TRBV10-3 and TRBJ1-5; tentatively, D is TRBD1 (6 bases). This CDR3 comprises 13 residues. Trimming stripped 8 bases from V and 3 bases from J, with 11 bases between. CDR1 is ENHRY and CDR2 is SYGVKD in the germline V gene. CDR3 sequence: CAIGGALNQPQHF. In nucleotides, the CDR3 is TGTGCCATCGGGGGGGCACTCAATCAGCCCCAGCATTTT.

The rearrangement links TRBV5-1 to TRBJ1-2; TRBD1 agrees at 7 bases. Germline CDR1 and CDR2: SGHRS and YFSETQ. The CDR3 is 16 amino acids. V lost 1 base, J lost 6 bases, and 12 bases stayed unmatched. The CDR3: CASSLISTGIYDGYTF. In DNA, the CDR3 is TGCGCCAGCAGCTTGATCTCGACAGGGATTTACGATGGCTACACCTTC.

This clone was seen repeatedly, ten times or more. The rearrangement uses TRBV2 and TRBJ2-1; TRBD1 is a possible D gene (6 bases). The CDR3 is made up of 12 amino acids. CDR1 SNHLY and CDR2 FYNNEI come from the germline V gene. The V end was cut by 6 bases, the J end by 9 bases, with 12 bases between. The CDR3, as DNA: TGTGCCAGCAGCGTACAGGGTGCTGAGCAGTTCTTC. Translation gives CASSVQGAEQFF.

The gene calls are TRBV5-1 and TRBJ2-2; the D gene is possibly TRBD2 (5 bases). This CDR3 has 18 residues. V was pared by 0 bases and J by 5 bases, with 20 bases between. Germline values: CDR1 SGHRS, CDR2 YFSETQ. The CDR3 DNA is TGCGCCAGCAGCTTGGAACTAGTTTCCTCTTTTAGTACCGGGGAGCTGTTTTTT. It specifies CASSLELVSSFSTGELFF.